The following is a T cell receptor beta chain sequence with its context. The sample comes from a study of cytomegalovirus exposure and HLA in healthy donors. At the level of the study: The 120 or so validation repertoires were produced on the same platform as the 720 or so repertoires of the first cohort. This was reported in a later analysis.

Measured with immunoSEQ multiplex PCR; TCRdb has only the in-frame clones, and not every one. In the table there are roughly 150,000 clones, under 90% of which are singletons. The sequencing sample was made of PBMCs. The receptor was derived from a woman aged 18 to 35 in good health and CMV-seropositive.

In nucleotides, the CDR3 is TGTGCCAGCAGTTTAGCGGGAGGGTGGACCGGGGAGCTGTTTTTT. Protein sequence: CASSLAGGWTGELFF. The chain employs TRBV7-3 and TRBJ2-2; 11 bases match TRBD2. The CDR3 consists of 15 residues. With 6 bases clipped from V and 5 bases from J, the junction kept 5 bases outside the gene matches. In germline, CDR1 is SGHTA, CDR2 FQGTGA.